The rows below give T cell receptor beta chains drawn from one sample of a study of neurological immune-mediated disorders. TCRdb re-called the 5' RACE reads with MiXCR, one entry per CDR3 protein. Of about 95,000 distinct CDR3 sequences in the sample, 3% to 4.5% are singletons; the top ten hold roughly 6%. The sample was PBMCs. These receptor sequences come from a young woman with multiple sclerosis. Both conserved end residues are part of each CDR3. Fields, in order: D gene, V gene, clone size, CDR3 length, J gene, CDR3 DNA, CDR3 protein. D genes are given only for firm matches. The size field reads once, few or many counts, or a class when the clone is expanded.

d_call: -; v_call: TRBV28; clone_size: many; cdr3_length: 13; j_call: TRBJ2-1; cdr3_nt: TGTGCCAGCACGGGAGCCAATTACAATGAGCAGTTCTTC; cdr3_aa: CASTGANYNEQFF
d_call: -; v_call: TRBV5-1; clone_size: many; cdr3_length: 16; j_call: TRBJ2-3; cdr3_nt: TGCGCCAGCAGCGCCGGGACTCAATCTAGCACAGATACGCAGTATTTT; cdr3_aa: CASSAGTQSSTDTQYF
d_call: -; v_call: TRBV11-2; clone_size: many; cdr3_length: 14; j_call: TRBJ2-5; cdr3_nt: TGTGCCAGCAGCTTAGGGGGCCTAGGAAAGACCCAGTACTTC; cdr3_aa: CASSLGGLGKTQYF
d_call: TRBD2; v_call: TRBV20-1; clone_size: many; cdr3_length: 14; j_call: TRBJ2-3; cdr3_nt: TGCAGTGCCGAACTAGCGGGAGGAGCAGATACGCAGTATTTT; cdr3_aa: CSAELAGGADTQYF
d_call: -; v_call: TRBV6-6; clone_size: many; cdr3_length: 16; j_call: TRBJ2-2; cdr3_nt: TGTGCCAGCAGTTACTCGCTGTCAGGGTACACCGGGGAGCTGTTTTTT; cdr3_aa: CASSYSLSGYTGELFF
d_call: -; v_call: TRBV5-1; clone_size: many; cdr3_length: 15; j_call: TRBJ2-1; cdr3_nt: TGCGCCAGCAGCTTGGCCCTGAGTTCCTACAATGAGCAGTTCTTC; cdr3_aa: CASSLALSSYNEQFF
d_call: -; v_call: TRBV7-3; clone_size: many; cdr3_length: 14; j_call: TRBJ2-2; cdr3_nt: TGTGCCAGCAGCCTTAGATCGAACACCGGGGAGCTGTTTTTT; cdr3_aa: CASSLRSNTGELFF
d_call: -; v_call: TRBV12-3/TRBV12-4; clone_size: many; cdr3_length: 10; j_call: TRBJ2-1; cdr3_nt: TGTGCCAGCAGTTTAGTAGAGCAGTTCTTC; cdr3_aa: CASSLVEQFF
d_call: TRBD2; v_call: TRBV5-1; clone_size: many; cdr3_length: 15; j_call: TRBJ2-7; cdr3_nt: TGCGCCAGCAGCAATGGACTAGCGGGAGTTGGCGAGCAGTACTTC; cdr3_aa: CASSNGLAGVGEQYF
d_call: -; v_call: TRBV5-6; clone_size: many; cdr3_length: 15; j_call: TRBJ2-1; cdr3_nt: TGTGCCAGCAGCTTGGGGGACTCTTCCTACAATGAGCAGTTCTTC; cdr3_aa: CASSLGDSSYNEQFF
d_call: -; v_call: TRBV4-2; clone_size: few; cdr3_length: 13; j_call: TRBJ2-2; cdr3_nt: TGTGCCAGCAGCCAAGTGAGCACCGGGGAGCTGTTTTTT; cdr3_aa: CASSQVSTGELFF
d_call: -; v_call: TRBV12-3/TRBV12-4; clone_size: many; cdr3_length: 14; j_call: TRBJ2-1; cdr3_nt: TGTGCCAGCAGTTTTACAGACCCCTACAATGAGCAGTTCTTC; cdr3_aa: CASSFTDPYNEQFF
d_call: TRBD2; v_call: TRBV20-1; clone_size: many; cdr3_length: 14; j_call: TRBJ2-7; cdr3_nt: TGCAGTGCCAGCACCGGGGGGGTGGCCTACGAGCAGTACTTC; cdr3_aa: CSASTGGVAYEQYF
d_call: TRBD1; v_call: TRBV12-3/TRBV12-4; clone_size: many; cdr3_length: 13; j_call: TRBJ2-2; cdr3_nt: TGTGCCAGCAGTCGGGACAGGGCTGGGGAGCTGTTTTTT; cdr3_aa: CASSRDRAGELFF
d_call: -; v_call: TRBV5-1; clone_size: many; cdr3_length: 12; j_call: TRBJ2-3; cdr3_nt: TGCGCCAGCAGCCCAGAGACAGATACGCAGTATTTT; cdr3_aa: CASSPETDTQYF
d_call: TRBD2; v_call: TRBV6-6; clone_size: many; cdr3_length: 17; j_call: TRBJ2-1; cdr3_nt: TGTGCCAGCAGTTACCTCCTCGCAGCGGGGGATATCAATGAGCAGTTCTTC; cdr3_aa: CASSYLLAAGDINEQFF
d_call: TRBD2; v_call: TRBV20-1; clone_size: many; cdr3_length: 17; j_call: TRBJ2-3; cdr3_nt: TGCAGTGCTAGTCTAGCGGGGGGTCCGGTTTCCTCAGATACGCAGTATTTT; cdr3_aa: CSASLAGGPVSSDTQYF
d_call: TRBD1; v_call: TRBV5-1; clone_size: many; cdr3_length: 15; j_call: TRBJ2-7; cdr3_nt: TGCGCCAGCAGTTACCAGGGGGTTGAGGGTTACGAGCAGTACTTC; cdr3_aa: CASSYQGVEGYEQYF